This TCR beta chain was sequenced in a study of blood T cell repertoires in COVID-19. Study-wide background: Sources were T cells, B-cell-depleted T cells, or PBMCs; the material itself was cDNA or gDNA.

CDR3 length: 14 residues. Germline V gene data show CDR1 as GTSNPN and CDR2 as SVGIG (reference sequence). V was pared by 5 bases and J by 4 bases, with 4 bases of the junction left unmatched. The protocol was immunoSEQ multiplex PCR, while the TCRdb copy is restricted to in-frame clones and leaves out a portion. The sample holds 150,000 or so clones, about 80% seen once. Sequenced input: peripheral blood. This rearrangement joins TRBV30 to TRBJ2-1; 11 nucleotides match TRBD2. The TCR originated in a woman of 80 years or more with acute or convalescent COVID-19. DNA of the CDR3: TGTGCCTGGGTGAGACTAGCGGGGTACAATGAGCAGTTCTTC. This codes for CAWVRLAGYNEQFF.